A single T cell receptor beta chain is shown here with its context. Its antigen is still unknown. The data derive from a study of cytomegalovirus exposure and HLA in healthy donors. Study information: Across around 400 genotyped donors, around 82% landed in the Caucasian-associated ancestry cluster.

CDR1 is SGHVS and CDR2 is FQNEAQ in the germline V gene. V was clipped by 10 bases and J by 2 bases, with 18 bases between them. The CDR3 totals 14 residues. PCR used 60 Vbeta primers and 13 Jbeta primers. The repertoire was sequenced with immunoSEQ multiplex PCR; TCRdb's copy has only in-frame clones and lacks some. The listing contains around 130,000 clones. Nominally healthy donors were sampled, though unrecorded immune exposures were likely. Study-wide findings and caveats: DRB1 showed the most TCR associations and HLA-C the fewest in a later analysis, as rates varied by HLA locus.

The source material was PBMCs. The chain recombines TRBV7-8 with TRBJ2-7; no reliable D call. The sequence derives from a woman aged 40 to 49 in good health and CMV-seronegative. The CDR3 sequence: CATQKLGLPYEQYF. In nucleotides, the CDR3 is TGTGCCACCCAGAAATTGGGCCTTCCCTACGAGCAGTACTTC.